A selection of T cell receptor beta chains follows, all from one sample in a study of T cells in Graves' hyperthyroidism and ophthalmopathy. TCRdb analysed the multiplex PCR reads with MiXCR anew, one entry per CDR3 protein. The repertoire includes 500,000 to 650,000 distinct CDR3 sequences, 15% to 20% of them detected once, and 15% to 20% sits in the top ten. Sequenced sample: blood. These receptors were taken from a young woman with Graves' ophthalmopathy. Each CDR3 is given with its conserved first and last residue. The D gene is left open where the match is weak. For some rows the clone size is stated as once, few or many, or as a class when expanded; others skip it.

clone size,V gene,J gene,D gene,CDR3 DNA,CDR3 protein
NA,TRBV3-1,TRBJ2-2,TRBD2,TGTGCCAGCAGCCAGACTCCGGGACTAGCGGGGGGGACCACCGGGGAGCTGTTTTTT,CASSQTPGLAGGTTGELFF
few,TRBV12-3/TRBV12-4,TRBJ1-5,NA,TGTGCCAGCAGTTTGGGGAAGGGGAATCAGCCCCAGCATTTT,CASSLGKGNQPQHF
many,TRBV15,TRBJ1-6,NA,TGTGCCACCAGGGGAGGGTGGGGGTTCGATTCACCCCTCCACTTT,CATRGGWGFDSPLHF
NA,TRBV19,TRBJ2-1,NA,TGTGCCAGTACCACTCCCTCAGGGAATGGGTACAATGAGCAGTTCTTC,CASTTPSGNGYNEQFF
few,TRBV2,TRBJ1-2,TRBD1,TGTGCCAGCAGTGAACCTGGGACAGGGGGCGCCTTAATCTATGGCTACACCTTC,CASSEPGTGGALIYGYTF
NA,TRBV6-2/TRBV6-3,TRBJ1-6,NA,TGTGCCAGCAGGCCATCAGCTCAGGATAATTCACCCCTCCACTTT,CASRPSAQDNSPLHF
few,TRBV20-1,TRBJ2-1,TRBD2,TGCAGTTCTAACGGGGGGGGTTACACCTACAATGAGCAGTTCTTC,CSSNGGGYTYNEQFF
many,TRBV28,TRBJ1-2,TRBD1,TGTGCCAGCAGTTTATCCCCGACAGGGAACTATGGCTACACCTTC,CASSLSPTGNYGYTF
NA,TRBV6-1,TRBJ1-4,TRBD1,TGTGCCAGCCGCGACAGGGGTACTAATGAAAAACTGTTTTTT,CASRDRGTNEKLFF
few,TRBV4-2,TRBJ2-5,TRBD2,TGTGCCAGCCGGGGGGGTCGGGGGGCCCAAGAGACCCAGTACTTC,CASRGGRGAQETQYF
NA,TRBV2,TRBJ1-2,NA,TGTGCCAGCAGACGTGGGGCAGGATCAAACTATGGCTACACCTTC,CASRRGAGSNYGYTF
NA,TRBV14,TRBJ1-1,NA,TGTGCCAGCAGCCCTGCGGGCCTCGCGGGCACTGAAGCTTTCTTT,CASSPAGLAGTEAFF
few,TRBV7-6,TRBJ2-1,NA,TGTGCCAGCAGCCCCCGGACTACTCCGAGCTCCTACAATGAGCAGTTCTTC,CASSPRTTPSSYNEQFF
few,TRBV3-1,TRBJ1-5,NA,TGTGCCAGCAGCCAAGAACCTATAGGACAGAATCAGCCCCAGCATTTT,CASSQEPIGQNQPQHF
many,TRBV5-1,TRBJ1-1,TRBD1,TGCGCCAGCAGCTTGGGAGACAGGGCCGCTGAAGCTTTCTTT,CASSLGDRAAEAFF
many,TRBV27,TRBJ2-1,TRBD2,TGTGCCAGCAGTTTATCGGCCGTAGCGGGGGGGCCAATTGAGCAGTTCTTC,CASSLSAVAGGPIEQFF
many,TRBV6-1,TRBJ1-2,TRBD1,TGTGCCAGCAGTGAAGAGATGACAGGGCTAAATGGCTACACCTTC,CASSEEMTGLNGYTF
many,TRBV20-1,TRBJ2-3,NA,TGCAGTGCTAGAGACGGCAGGGGCAGGGCAGTTACAGATACGCAGTATTTT,CSARDGRGRAVTDTQYF
many,TRBV4-2,TRBJ2-3,NA,TGTGCCAGCAGCCAAGTGCGGCAAGGGGGCACAGATACGCAGTATTTT,CASSQVRQGGTDTQYF
many,TRBV28,TRBJ1-1,NA,TGTGCCAGCAGCCTAGGCGCCAGGGTGACGGAAGCTTTCTTT,CASSLGARVTEAFF
NA,TRBV3-1,TRBJ1-2,NA,TGTGCCAGCAGCCAAGAGGGAGTTAACTATGGCTACACCTTC,CASSQEGVNYGYTF
many,TRBV2,TRBJ1-5,NA,TGTGCCAGCAGTGTCCCAGGGAGCAATCAGCCCCAGCATTTT,CASSVPGSNQPQHF
many,TRBV5-1,TRBJ1-1,TRBD1,TGCGCCAGCAGCTTGGTCAGGGGGCGGATGAACACTGAAGCTTTCTTT,CASSLVRGRMNTEAFF
many,TRBV20-1,TRBJ1-1,TRBD1,TGCAGTGCTGCCGGACAGGGGAACACTGAAGCTTTCTTT,CSAAGQGNTEAFF
few,TRBV27,TRBJ2-7,TRBD1,TGTGCCAGCAGAACGGACTTGACAGGGGGCTACGAGCAGTACTTC,CASRTDLTGGYEQYF
NA,TRBV7-9,TRBJ2-5,TRBD2,TGTGCCAGCAGCTACACTAGCGGCCCAGAGACCCAGTACTTC,CASSYTSGPETQYF
NA,TRBV5-1,TRBJ1-4,NA,TGCGCCAGCAGCCGTAGCAGGGGAGCTAATGAAAAACTGTTTTTT,CASSRSRGANEKLFF
NA,TRBV19,TRBJ1-1,TRBD1,TGTGCCAGTAGTATGGACCGGGACAGGGGGAACACTGAAGCTTTCTTT,CASSMDRDRGNTEAFF
many,TRBV2,TRBJ2-1,NA,TGTGCCAGCAGTGGGGCAGCCAGATCCCAGTTCTTC,CASSGAARSQFF
many,TRBV28,TRBJ1-1,NA,TGTGCCAGCAGTTTAACTGCTGTCTTCCTGAACACTGAAGCTTTCTTT,CASSLTAVFLNTEAFF
many,TRBV13,TRBJ1-4,TRBD1,TGTGCCAGCAGCTTGGGGGGACAGGGTAAAGAAAAACTGTTTTTT,CASSLGGQGKEKLFF
few,TRBV5-1,TRBJ1-6,NA,TGCGCCAGCAGCTTGACGGAGAGCTCCTATAATTCACCCCTCCACTTT,CASSLTESSYNSPLHF
few,TRBV4-1,TRBJ1-2,NA,TGCGCCAGCAGCCAAGATTTGGTAGTCTATGGCTACACCTTC,CASSQDLVVYGYTF
few,TRBV29-1,TRBJ1-1,NA,TGCAGCGTTGAAGTCGGGGGGGCGGTCACTGAAGCTTTCTTT,CSVEVGGAVTEAFF
many,TRBV5-6,TRBJ1-2,TRBD1,TGTGCCAGCAGCTTCAACAGGGGGCCCAACTATGGCTACACCTTC,CASSFNRGPNYGYTF
many,TRBV30,TRBJ1-1,NA,TGTGCCTGGAGGGGGGCGGACACTTCGGCTTTCTTT,CAWRGADTSAFF
NA,TRBV19,TRBJ2-6,TRBD1,TGTGCCAGTAGGGACAGGGGCGCCGGGGCCAACGTCCTGACTTTC,CASRDRGAGANVLTF
many,TRBV24-1,TRBJ1-1,NA,TGTGCCACCAGTGCAGGCATGAACACTGAAGCTTTCTTT,CATSAGMNTEAFF
NA,TRBV14,TRBJ2-2,NA,TGTGCCAGCAGCCCGTCGCGGACCCTCCGCCCGGAGCTGTTTTTT,CASSPSRTLRPELFF
NA,TRBV30,TRBJ2-1,TRBD2,TGTGCCTGGACTAGCGGGACGGGTGAGCAGTTCTTC,CAWTSGTGEQFF
NA,TRBV7-3,TRBJ2-5,NA,TGTGCCAGCAGCTTAAAAGGGGGGAAAGAGACCCAGTGCTTC,CASSLKGGKETQCF
few,TRBV6-1,TRBJ2-1,NA,TGTGCCAGCAGCTCGCACAGGGTGGTAGACAATGAGCAGTTCTTC,CASSSHRVVDNEQFF
NA,TRBV7-9,TRBJ1-2,NA,TGTGCCAGCAGCCACCCGGGGGGGGCCGGCGATGGCTACACCTTC,CASSHPGGAGDGYTF
many,TRBV28,TRBJ1-5,NA,TGTGCCAGCAGTTTCCCCAGTAGGAATCAGCCCCAGCATTTT,CASSFPSRNQPQHF
few,TRBV6-1,TRBJ2-7,TRBD1,TGTGCCAGCAGACTTCAAGGGGGCTTAAGCTCCTACGAGCAGTACTTC,CASRLQGGLSSYEQYF
many,TRBV6-1,TRBJ2-1,TRBD1,TGTGCCAGCAGCCAACAGGGGAACGGGAATGAGCAGTTCTTC,CASSQQGNGNEQFF
NA,TRBV20-1,TRBJ1-4,TRBD1,TGCAGTACTGTTACAGGGGGAAATGAAAAACTGTTTTTT,CSTVTGGNEKLFF
NA,TRBV19,TRBJ1-5,NA,TGTGCCAGTGCCGACAGGCGACATTATAGCAATCAGCCCCAGCATTTT,CASADRRHYSNQPQHF
once,TRBV28,TRBJ2-7,TRBD1,TGTGCCAACAGTCCTGACAGGGGGCCCTACGAGCAGTACTTC,CANSPDRGPYEQYF
NA,TRBV19,TRBJ1-1,NA,TGTGCCAGTAGTATAGGCGACCACCCCAACACTGAAGCTTTCTTT,CASSIGDHPNTEAFF